The 25 T cell receptor beta chains listed next were all sequenced from one sample in a study of blood T cell repertoires in COVID-19. Profiling relied on immunoSEQ multiplex PCR, and the TCRdb table lists in-frame clones only, not all of them. The sample has 120,000 to 150,000 clones; around four fifths are singletons. The sequenced material came from PBMCs or T cells enriched from blood (not recorded which). Receptor source: a woman between 35 and 50 years old who had recovered from COVID-19.

V and J are TRBV29-1 and TRBJ1-3; a weak D match, TRBD1 (6 bases). The ends were cut back, 0 bases at V and 4 bases at J, with 13 bases in the middle. The V gene's germline CDR1 is SQVTM and CDR2 ANQGSEA. The CDR3 extends over 15 amino acids. The CDR3 DNA reads TGCAGCGTTGAAGATGAACAGGGCGAGGGAAACACCATATATTTT. Protein sequence: CSVEDEQGEGNTIYF.

The V and J genes are TRBV12-5 and TRBJ2-3; TRBD2 matches at 7 bases. The V and J ends lost 7 bases and 6 bases, in that order; junction bases with no gene match: 16. This CDR3 is built from 16 residues. Germline CDR1 is LGHNT and CDR2 is FRNRAP. The CDR3 sequence: CASASRLPRGGDTQYF. The DNA of the CDR3 is TGTGCTAGTGCCTCACGGTTGCCGAGGGGAGGGGATACGCAGTATTTT. The variable domain in full, with the rest retrieved from reference TRBV12-5 and TRBJ2-3, is DARVTQTPRHKVTEMGQEVTMRCQPILGHNTVFWYRQTMMQGLELLAYFRNRAPLDDSGMPKDRFSAEMPDATLATLKIQPSEPRDSAVYFCASASRLPRGGDTQYFGPGTRLTVL.

The chain is built from TRBV2 and TRBJ2-3; D may be TRBD2 (6 bases). CDR3 length: 16 residues. V was trimmed by 9 bases and J by 0 bases, leaving 19 bases between them. Germline assignment: CDR1 SNHLY and CDR2 FYNNEI. CDR3 protein: CARRTEEGQSTDTQYF. The CDR3 bases are TGTGCCAGACGGACCGAGGAGGGCCAGAGCACAGATACGCAGTATTTT. The full variable domain, rest sourced from reference TRBV2 and TRBJ2-3, is EPEVTQTPSHQVTQMGQEVILRCVPISNHLYFYWYRQILGQKVEFLVSFYNNEISEKSEIFDDQFSVERPDGSNFTLKIRSTKLEDSAMYFCARRTEEGQSTDTQYFGPGTRLTVL.

The chain couples TRBV28 to TRBJ2-2, with D tentatively TRBD1 (5 bases). The CDR3 covers 20 residues. Germline V CDR1 and CDR2: MDHEN, SYDVKM. Trimming stripped 3 bases from V and 2 bases from J, with 25 bases between. For the CDR3, the DNA is TGTGCCAGCAGTTTCGGATTCGTCAGGGTGATGAGGTTAAACACCGGGGAGCTGTTTTTT. Protein: CASSFGFVRVMRLNTGELFF.

This chain uses TRBV27 with TRBJ2-1; D possibly corresponds to TRBD1 (8 bases). This CDR3 is built from 16 residues. Trimming pared 5 bases from V and 4 bases from J, leaving 18 bases between. The germline gives CDR1 MNHEY, CDR2 SMNVEV (reference sequence). The CDR3 nucleotides read TGTGCCAGCAGTACAGGGGGGACTAACCCATACAATGAGCAGTTCTTC. Amino acid sequence: CASSTGGTNPYNEQFF.

V is TRBV7-9 and J is TRBJ2-7; D perhaps matches TRBD2 (7 bases). Germline assignment: CDR1 SEHNR and CDR2 FQNEAQ (reference sequence). V lost 5 bases, J lost 2 bases, and 13 bases lay in between. CDR3 length equals 14 residues. The CDR3 bases are TGTGCCAGCAGCGACCGGGGGGCCACCTACGAGCAGTACTTC. Protein sequence: CASSDRGATYEQYF.

This clone has just one count. The rearrangement links TRBV6-5 to TRBJ2-5, with a possible D match to TRBD2 (6 bases). V was shortened by 5 bases and J by 7 bases, with 17 bases between the two germline ends. Germline loops: CDR1 MNHEY, CDR2 SVGAGI. The CDR3 loop spans 14 amino acids. The chain's CDR3 is CASSRSSELGTQYF. Written as DNA, the CDR3 is TGTGCCAGCAGTAGGTCTAGCGAATTAGGGACCCAGTACTTC.

The V gene is TRBV9, the J gene TRBJ2-2; possible D gene TRBD2, 7 bases. CDR3 length: 18 residues. V was clipped by 0 bases and J by 4 bases, with 19 bases between them. Germline V gene sequence: CDR1 SGDLS, CDR2 YYNGEE. The CDR3 bases are TGTGCCAGCAGCGTAGTCCCCCGAGGGGGGGGGCGCACCGGGGAGCTGTTTTTT. Translated, it gives CASSVVPRGGGRTGELFF.

The rearrangement uses TRBV7-9 and TRBJ2-5; TRBD1 matches 10 bases. Germline CDR1 and CDR2: SEHNR and FQNEAQ (reference sequence). This CDR3 contains 14 residues. V lost 4 bases and J lost 3; bases outside the gene matches: 2. The CDR3 nucleotides read TGTGCCAGCAGCTCCGGGACAGGGGAAGAGACCCAGTACTTC. Its translation: CASSSGTGEETQYF.

This rearrangement joins TRBV29-1 to TRBJ1-1; 7 nucleotides match TRBD1. V was pared by 7 bases and J by 0 bases, with 5 bases of the junction left unmatched. The CDR3 is 13 amino acids. The germline V gene encodes CDR1 SQVTM and CDR2 ANQGSEA. CDR3 residues: CSAKQGMNTEAFF. The CDR3 DNA reads TGCAGCGCCAAACAGGGGATGAACACTGAAGCTTTCTTT.

J is TRBJ2-3 and V is TRBV7-6, with 13 bases identical to TRBD2. After removal of 4 bases from V and 0 bases from J, the junction contained 1 base not matched to a gene. The CDR3 sequence is 16 residues long. Germline values: CDR1 SGHVS, CDR2 FNYEAQ. The CDR3 DNA reads TGTGCCAGCAGCTCGGGACTAGCGGGAAGCACAGATACGCAGTATTTT. Its translation: CASSSGLAGSTDTQYF.

The chain combines TRBV6-5 with TRBJ1-1; D might be TRBD1 (6 bases). Per germline, CDR1 MNHEY and CDR2 SVGAGI. This CDR3 is 13 amino acids long. V lost 6 bases, J lost 4 bases, and 12 bases lay in between. CDR3 in amino acids: CASSVQGPTEAFF. DNA of the CDR3: TGTGCCAGCAGCGTACAGGGACCCACTGAAGCTTTCTTT.

This clone occurred a few times. The gene calls are TRBV7-9 and TRBJ2-7, with 13 bases that match TRBD2. The CDR3 runs to 17 residues. J was trimmed by 0 bases and V by 5 bases; bases with no gene match: 7. In germline, CDR1 is SEHNR, CDR2 FQNEAQ (reference sequence). The CDR3 DNA reads as TGTGCCAGCAGCCTGAGGACTAGCGGGAGTAGCTCCTACGAGCAGTACTTC. It yields the protein CASSLRTSGSSSYEQYF.

This chain's CDR3 is CASSLDRGTQYF. Written as DNA, the CDR3 is TGTGCCAGCAGCTTAGACAGGGGAACCCAGTACTTC. The chain joins TRBV5-6 to TRBJ2-7; TRBD1 aligns across 8 bases. Germline V gene data show CDR1 as SGHDT and CDR2 as YYEEEE. The V gene end was trimmed by 2 bases and the J gene end by 10 bases; junction bases not matched to a gene: 5. The CDR3 is 12 amino acids.

This chain links TRBV16 with TRBJ1-1; D is unclear. V shed 2 bases and J shed 0 bases, with 7 bases lying between them. This CDR3 spans 14 amino acids. Germline V gives CDR1 KGHSY, CDR2 FQNENV. The CDR3 loop is CASSQQVMNTEAFF. CDR3 nucleotides: TGTGCCAGCAGCCAACAGGTGATGAACACTGAAGCTTTCTTT.

The chain carries TRBV21-1 and TRBJ2-7; TRBD2, the D gene given by the table, was not confirmed from the DNA. TRBV21-1 has pseudogene status. This CDR3 spans 16 amino acids. The CDR3 protein is CASSKVPGGLRNEQYF. The CDR3 nucleotides read TGTGCCAGCAGCAAAGTCCCGGGGGGGCTAAGGAACGAGCAGTACTTC.

The V and J genes are TRBV5-1 and TRBJ1-2; weak D call: TRBD1 (6 bases). This CDR3 region has 15 residues. V was trimmed by 0 bases and J by 11 bases, leaving 20 bases between them. Germline CDR1 SGHRS, CDR2 YFSETQ. The CDR3 region is CASSLERDTLNLYTF. The CDR3 DNA is TGCGCCAGCAGCTTGGAGCGGGACACCCTCAACTTGTACACCTTC.

This clone was found once. The chain employs TRBV7-9 and TRBJ2-2, with 7 bases that match TRBD1. V trimming: 4 bases; J trimming: 5 bases; junction bases outside the gene matches: 4. There are 14 residues in the CDR3. Germline CDR1 SEHNR, CDR2 FQNEAQ (reference sequence). The CDR3 spells CASSSTTGTGELFF. The CDR3 DNA sequence: TGTGCCAGCAGCTCAACGACAGGGACCGGGGAGCTGTTTTTT.

The rearrangement uses TRBV11-2 and TRBJ2-7, with D possibly TRBD1 on 6 matching bases. This CDR3 comprises 15 residues. V lost 6 bases and J 0 bases, leaving 15 bases between the germline ends. Germline values: CDR1 SGHAT, CDR2 FQNNGV. CDR3 in DNA: TGTGCCAGCAGTTTCGGCACAGGGACCTCCTACGAGCAGTACTTC. The encoded protein is CASSFGTGTSYEQYF.

V is TRBV7-8 and J is TRBJ1-6; maybe TRBD1 (6 bases). The V and J ends lost 4 bases and 10 bases respectively, with 14 bases between them. The CDR3 runs 14 residues. Germline V gene lookup returns CDR1 SGHVS and CDR2 FQNEAQ. The CDR3 DNA follows: TGTGCCAGCAGCTCCGGGACATTTCGCTCACCCCTCCACTTT. The encoded protein is CASSSGTFRSPLHF.

V and J are TRBV7-9 and TRBJ1-2; TRBD1 matches at 8 bases. Per the germline V gene, CDR1 is SEHNR and CDR2 is FQNEAQ (reference sequence). Trimming took 7 bases from V and 5 from J; bases not matched to a gene: 6. CDR3 length: 13 residues. CDR3 in DNA: TGTGCCAGCACCTCGACAGGGGTGTATGGCTACACCTTC. Translated: CASTSTGVYGYTF.

Only a few counts were recorded for this clone. One end of the junction does not line up with germline, which may come from a read error. The CDR3 region is CASREDRESYTF. For the CDR3, the DNA is TGTGCCAGCAGGGAAGACAGGGAAAGTTACACCTTC. The chain recombines TRBV2 with TRBJ1-2; 7 bases agree with TRBD1. CDR3 length equals 12 residues. Per the germline V gene, CDR1 is SNHLY and CDR2 is FYNNEI.

The V and J genes are TRBV12-3 or TRBV12-4 and TRBJ2-3; 8 nucleotides align to TRBD2. Trimming cost V 7 bases and J 3 bases; bases outside gene matches: 3. This CDR3 comprises 13 residues. CDR3 amino acids: CASTGGATDTQYF. Here the CDR3 DNA reads TGTGCCAGCACGGGGGGGGCAACAGATACGCAGTATTTT.

J is TRBJ2-1 and V is TRBV11-2; TRBD1 matches 12 bases. Trimming removed 6 bases from V and 2 bases from J; junction bases left unmatched: 14. The CDR3 contains 19 residues. The germline V gene encodes CDR1 SGHAT and CDR2 FQNNGV. The CDR3 loop reads CASSTSGTGGGTPYNEQFF. The DNA for the CDR3 is TGTGCCAGCAGTACCTCCGGGACAGGGGGCGGTACCCCCTACAATGAGCAGTTCTTC.

This chain connects TRBV5-1 to TRBJ2-6; TRBD2 matches at 10 bases. Germline trimming cut 0 bases from V and 1 base from J; bases unmatched to any gene: 4. Germline V gene lookup returns CDR1 SGHRS and CDR2 YFSETQ. CDR3 length: 18 amino acids. CDR3 sequence (DNA): TGCGCCAGCAGCTTGGCGGCTAGCGGGAGATCTGGGGCCAACGTCCTGACTTTC. Its translation: CASSLAASGRSGANVLTF.